One sample yielded the 28 T cell receptor beta chains listed below, sequenced in a study of regulatory T cells in long-lasting Graves disease. The time point here: newly diagnosed GD, antithyroid drugs for less than 3 months. Making the TCR library involved RNA that had been extracted from PBMCs. Libraries of TCR beta came from iRepertoire HTBI primers plus Arm-PCR of CDR3 regions. TCRdb used MiXCR to reprocess the multiplex PCR reads, holding one entry per CDR3 protein. This table holds 250,000 or so distinct CDR3 sequences, about 17% found once. The same sample was also studied in work on T cells in Graves' hyperthyroidism and ophthalmopathy.

The starting material was peripheral blood mononuclear cells (PBMCs), obtained at new diagnosis, from a patient treated with antithyroid drugs. These receptors came from a woman aged 25 to 39 with Graves disease.

This clonotype has only one observation. With a much larger clone just one base away, this may be a read error. CDR3 sequence: CASEGGPWPEQFF. In nucleotides, the CDR3 is TGTGCCAGTGAGGGGGGGCCGTGGCCTGAGCAGTTCTTC. This chain links TRBV6-1 with TRBJ2-1; tentatively, D is TRBD2 (7 bases). Germline V gene sequence: CDR1 MNHNS, CDR2 SASEGT. This CDR3 contains 13 residues. Trimming left V 9 bases short and J 9 bases short, with 18 bases between.

J is TRBJ1-1 and V is TRBV20-1, with a tentative D call TRBD1 (6 bases). V dropped 5 bases and J dropped 2 bases, with 21 bases sitting between them. Germline CDR1 DFQATT, CDR2 SNEGSKA (reference sequence). The length of the CDR3 is 16 residues. CDR3: CSARGSVRGGNTEAFF. The CDR3 nucleotides are TGCAGTGCTCGGGGATCGGTAAGGGGGGGCAACACTGAAGCTTTCTTT.

About this clonotype: A much larger clone differs by one base, so this may be a read error. The chain employs TRBV27 and TRBJ1-1, with a possible D match to TRBD1 (5 bases). Germline V gives CDR1 MNHEY, CDR2 SMNVEV (reference sequence). Trimming stripped 4 bases from V and 4 bases from J, with 13 bases between. The CDR3 loop spans 14 amino acids. CDR3 residues: CASSSGRPSTEAFF. CDR3 coding DNA: TGTGCCAGCAGTTCGGGACGGCCGAGCACTGAAGCTTTCTTT.

Comments on this clonotype: Only one base separates this from a far larger clonotype, so it likely reflects a read error. The conserved closing phenylalanine or tryptophan is absent in this CDR3, likely reflecting a read error. The chain joins TRBV7-9 to TRBJ2-1; TRBD2 aligns across 7 bases. Germline loops: CDR1 SEHNR, CDR2 FQNEAQ (reference sequence). The CDR3 sequence is 15 residues long. V lost 3 bases and J lost 6; bases outside the gene matches: 8. This CDR3 is CASSFGLADFNEQFL. The CDR3 DNA reads TGTGCCAGCAGCTTTGGGCTAGCGGACTTCAATGAGCAGTTCCTC.

The table lists this clonotype with a few counts. V and J are TRBV9 and TRBJ1-1; 7 nucleotides align to TRBD1. CDR1 SGDLS and CDR2 YYNGEE come from the germline V gene. CDR3 length equals 16 residues. V was clipped by 0 bases and J by 1 base; unmatched bases: 6. In DNA, the CDR3 is TGTGCCAGCAGCGTAGGGGCAGGGGGGGGGAACACTGAAGCTTTCTTT. It codes for CASSVGAGGGNTEAFF.

This clonotype was seen repeatedly, ten times or more. The V call is TRBV2, the J call TRBJ2-5, with a possible D match to TRBD2 (6 bases). V gave up 8 bases and J gave up 5 bases, with 18 bases separating them. The CDR3 spans 14 residues. Germline V gene data show CDR1 as SNHLY and CDR2 as FYNNEI. This chain's CDR3 is CASAWGTGGETQYF. The CDR3 DNA follows: TGTGCCAGCGCCTGGGGGACTGGGGGGGAGACCCAGTACTTC.

In its sample, this clonotype was seen many times. This rearrangement joins TRBV6-1 to TRBJ2-5; TRBD1 matches at 9 bases. V shed 6 bases, J shed 5 bases, and the junction held 13 bases outside the gene matches. Per the germline V gene, CDR1 is MNHNS and CDR2 is SASEGT. This CDR3 comprises 16 residues. The CDR3 sequence: CASRKPDRGGGETQYF. CDR3 nucleotide sequence: TGTGCCAGCAGAAAACCGGACAGGGGTGGTGGGGAGACCCAGTACTTC.

This clonotype came up many times. The genes are TRBV7-9 and TRBJ1-6; D call uncertain. Germline assignment: CDR1 SEHNR and CDR2 FQNEAQ (reference sequence). The length of the CDR3 is 12 residues. Trimming removed 2 bases from V and 13 bases from J, with 9 bases in between. The CDR3 region is CASSLSDTPLHF. DNA for the CDR3: TGTGCCAGCAGCTTAAGTGATACCCCCCTCCACTTT.

This clonotype appeared many times. V and J are TRBV9 and TRBJ2-3; 9 nucleotides align to TRBD2. There are 15 residues in the CDR3. The ends lost 0 bases at V and 4 bases at J; junction bases unmatched: 3. Looked up from germline, CDR1 is SGDLS and CDR2 is YYNGEE. CDR3 protein: CASSVARGGADTQYF. CDR3 sequence (DNA): TGTGCCAGCAGCGTAGCGCGGGGGGGCGCAGATACGCAGTATTTT.

This clonotype was observed at least ten times. The chain employs TRBV7-9 and TRBJ1-4; 7 nucleotides line up with TRBD1. Germline CDR1 and CDR2: SEHNR and FQNEAQ (reference sequence). This CDR3 region has 14 residues. Unmatched junction bases numbered 5, after V lost 6 bases and J lost 4 bases. The CDR3 sequence: CASRQTGNNEKLFF. The CDR3 DNA is TGTGCCAGCAGACAGACAGGGAATAATGAAAAACTGTTTTTT. Using reference TRBV7-9 and TRBJ1-4 for the parts outside the CDR3, the full variable domain is DTGVSQNPRHKITKRGQNVTFRCDPISEHNRLYWYRQTLGQGPEFLTYFQNEAQLEKSRLLSDRFSAERPKGSFSTLEIQRTEQGDSAMYLCASRQTGNNEKLFFGSGTQLSVL.

This clonotype was counted ten times or more. The chain couples TRBV6-1 to TRBJ1-6; D is undetermined. The CDR3 totals 13 residues. V was shortened by 5 bases and J by 8 bases, with 10 bases between the two germline ends. The germline V gene encodes CDR1 MNHNS and CDR2 SASEGT. Here the CDR3 reads CASSLQDDSPLHF. The CDR3 DNA is TGTGCCAGCAGTCTCCAGGACGATTCACCCCTCCACTTT.

This clonotype was observed many times. The rearrangement uses TRBV7-2 and TRBJ2-2; D perhaps matches TRBD1 (6 bases). With 5 bases removed from V and 5 bases from J, the gap between germline ends came to 21 bases. The CDR3 loop spans 17 amino acids. Germline CDR1 SGHTA, CDR2 FQGNSA. The CDR3 spells CASSKTYRELGTGELFF. The CDR3 DNA follows: TGTGCCAGCAGCAAAACTTACAGGGAGCTGGGGACCGGGGAGCTGTTTTTT.

The chain links TRBV9 to TRBJ1-5; D is possibly TRBD1 (6 bases). Germline loops: CDR1 SGDLS, CDR2 YYNGEE. V lost 0 bases, J lost 6 bases, and 10 bases lay in between. The CDR3 consists of 14 residues. Here the CDR3 DNA reads TGTGCCAGCAGCGTAGGGGGGGGGGCTCAGCCCCAGCATTTT. It yields the protein CASSVGGGAQPQHF.

A few counts support this clonotype. The chain couples TRBV19 to TRBJ2-2; 14 positions agree with TRBD2. Per germline, CDR1 LNHDA and CDR2 SQIVND (reference sequence). The CDR3 loop spans 15 amino acids. The V gene end was trimmed by 7 bases and the J gene end by 6 bases; junction bases not matched to a gene: 4. The CDR3 spells CASMGLAGASGELFF. CDR3 sequence (DNA): TGTGCCAGTATGGGACTAGCGGGGGCCTCCGGGGAGCTGTTTTTT.

This clonotype appeared many times. The chain recombines TRBV6-1 with TRBJ1-1; unclear D gene. Germline V CDR1 and CDR2: MNHNS, SASEGT. The CDR3 covers 13 residues. Trimming took off 6 bases at V and 4 bases at J, with 12 bases between the two ends. As DNA, the CDR3 is TGTGCCAGCAGGGATAGAGTTGGCACTGAAGCTTTCTTT. Its protein is CASRDRVGTEAFF.

Ten or more counts support this clonotype. The V call is TRBV20-1, the J call TRBJ2-2, with D hard to call. This CDR3 has 14 amino acids. Germline CDR1 is DFQATT and CDR2 is SNEGSKA (reference sequence). V lost 3 bases and J 0 bases, leaving 8 bases between the germline ends. The DNA for the CDR3 is TGCAGTGCTAGCCAGAACCCGAACACCGGGGAGCTGTTTTTT. Residues: CSASQNPNTGELFF.

The chain recombines TRBV14 with TRBJ2-2, with D possibly called TRBD1 or TRBD2 (5 bases each). The V and J ends lost 4 bases and 8 bases respectively, with 17 bases between them. Germline CDR1 reads SGHDN; CDR2 reads FVKESK. This CDR3 is built from 15 residues. CDR3 protein: CASSPAGTPWGELFF. The CDR3 DNA is TGTGCCAGCAGCCCCGCCGGGACCCCATGGGGGGAGCTGTTTTTT.

In regard to this clonotype: A far larger clone lies a single base away; this is likely a read error. The final CDR3 position lacks the conserved phenylalanine or tryptophan, pointing to a likely read error. This rearrangement joins TRBV7-9 to TRBJ2-5; D gene uncertain. The J call may be mistaken, given a closer DNA end match to TRBJ2-1. The V gene's germline CDR1 is SEHNR and CDR2 FQNEAQ (reference sequence). The CDR3 length is 13 residues. CDR3 loop: CASSKVDLREQFY. CDR3 in DNA: TGTGCCAGCAGCAAAGTTGACCTTCGAGAGCAGTTCTAC.

This clonotype was seen many times. The rearrangement links TRBV20-1 to TRBJ1-6; 7 bases agree with TRBD1. Looked up from germline, CDR1 is DFQATT and CDR2 is SNEGSKA (reference sequence). The J segment lost 10 bases and the V segment lost 3 bases, leaving 9 bases of the junction unmatched. The CDR3 extends over 14 amino acids. The DNA for the CDR3 is TGCAGTGCTAGGACGCAGACAGGGAACTCACCCCTCCACTTT. Protein: CSARTQTGNSPLHF.

Notes on this clonotype: This clone may be a read error of a much larger clone one base away. The genes are TRBV5-1 and TRBJ1-2, with D unresolved. The CDR3 is made up of 15 amino acids. Germline V CDR1 and CDR2: SGHRS, YFSETQ. CDR3 DNA sequence: TGCGTCAGCAGCTTGGCCGCGGGAACCCCTTATGGCTACACCTTC. Translation gives CVSSLAAGTPYGYTF.

In its sample, this clonotype was seen many times. The rearrangement uses TRBV20-1 and TRBJ1-2, with 8 bases that match TRBD1. In germline, CDR1 is DFQATT, CDR2 SNEGSKA (reference sequence). This CDR3 has 13 residues. V lost 5 bases and J lost 6; bases outside the gene matches: 8. The CDR3 is CSARQGTLHGYTF. CDR3 bases: TGCAGTGCTCGACAGGGGACGTTGCATGGCTACACCTTC.

The rearrangement joins TRBV7-9 to TRBJ2-3, with 9 bases aligning to TRBD2. The CDR3 is 15 residues long. Per the germline V gene, CDR1 is SEHNR and CDR2 is FQNEAQ (reference sequence). V was clipped by 5 bases and J by 2 bases; unmatched bases: 5. The chain's CDR3 is CASSRAGGVTDTQYF. As DNA, the CDR3 is TGTGCCAGCAGCAGGGCGGGGGGGGTCACAGATACGCAGTATTTT.

This clonotype was detected ten times or more. The rearrangement links TRBV6-1 to TRBJ1-2; D unresolved. The CDR3 has 15 amino acids. V was cut by 5 bases and J by 4 bases, with 17 bases left in between. The germline gives CDR1 MNHNS, CDR2 SASEGT. CDR3 in amino acids: CASSRTSPRFYGYTF. DNA for the CDR3: TGTGCCAGCAGTCGGACCTCTCCTCGGTTCTATGGCTACACCTTC.

This clonotype was seen a handful of times. V and J are TRBV20-1 and TRBJ2-3, with D possibly matching TRBD2 (7 bases). Looked up from germline, CDR1 is DFQATT and CDR2 is SNEGSKA (reference sequence). The CDR3 sequence is 15 residues long. Trimming took off 6 bases at V and 3 bases at J, with 19 bases between the two ends. CDR3 protein: CSATRGGGGTDTQYF. The CDR3 DNA follows: TGCAGTGCCACCCGAGGGGGGGGGGGAACAGATACGCAGTATTTT.

This clonotype was seen many times. The chain employs TRBV5-5 and TRBJ2-1, with 10 nucleotides matching TRBD2. This CDR3 is 15 amino acids long. With 1 base clipped from V and 9 bases from J, the junction kept 7 bases outside the gene matches. Germline CDR1 reads SGHKS; CDR2 reads YYEKEE (reference sequence). CDR3 region: CASSLLAGGAGEQFF. The CDR3 DNA reads TGTGCCAGCAGCTTGTTAGCGGGGGGTGCAGGTGAGCAGTTCTTC.

The CDR3 coding sequence is TGTGCCAGCAGCCCGGGGGACGGCACAGATACGCAGTATTTT. Residues: CASSPGDGTDTQYF. J is TRBJ2-3 and V is TRBV4-2, with a weak D call TRBD2 (6 bases). Germline-derived CDR1 and CDR2 are LGHNA and YNFKEQ. This CDR3 comprises 14 residues. With 4 bases removed from V and 1 base from J, the gap between germline ends came to 9 bases.

The table lists this clonotype with many counts. The chain couples TRBV20-1 to TRBJ1-6, with 9 bases matching TRBD1. The germline V gene encodes CDR1 DFQATT and CDR2 SNEGSKA (reference sequence). CDR3 length equals 14 residues. V lost 2 bases to trimming and J lost 7 bases; unmatched junction nucleotides: 3. As DNA, the CDR3 is TGCAGTGCTAGACTGGGACAGGGAAATTCACCCCTCCACTTT. Translated: CSARLGQGNSPLHF.

This clonotype has ten or more counts. V usage is TRBV18 and J usage is TRBJ1-2; the D gene is possibly TRBD1 (5 bases). The CDR3 runs to 13 residues. Trimming shortened V by 5 bases and J by 8 bases, and 15 bases separated the two germline ends. From germline, CDR1 is KGHSH and CDR2 LQKENI. The CDR3: CASSAQGGRGYTF. CDR3 sequence (DNA): TGTGCCAGCTCAGCTCAGGGTGGGAGAGGCTACACCTTC.